The clone carrying this T cell receptor beta chain came up many times. Its antigen is still unknown. The germline gene is not matched at one end of the junction; a read error may be the cause. The CDR3 is 16 residues long. The germline CDR1 and CDR2 sequences are SGHRS and YFSETQ. These data originate in a study of CD8 T cells in ankylosing spondylitis. MiXCR was run by TCRdb on the 5' RACE reads, yielding one entry per CDR3 protein. The sample has roughly 100,000 distinct CDR3 sequences; about 8.6% are singletons. Overall study results and limits: In peripheral blood, disease-linked CD8+ clones occurred at relatively low frequencies. Matched synovial fluid from ankylosing spondylitis patients was reported to be enriched for disease-linked clones.

The TCR sequence derives from a male donor with ankylosing spondylitis or in good health (not recorded which). The genes are TRBV5-1 and TRBJ2-1; possibly TRBD2 for D (6 bases). Material: blood, either unsorted or a sorted T cell fraction (not recorded which). The CDR3 protein is CASSFLIAESYNAQFF. Written as DNA, the CDR3 is TGCGCCAGCAGCTTCCTAATAGCGGAATCCTACAATGCGCAGTTCTTC.